This T cell receptor beta chain stems from a study of OX40 agonist ivuxolimab in advanced cancers. Study as a whole: Roughly two fifths of patients had received prior checkpoint inhibitor therapy. Three patients got partial responses; one had hepatocellular carcinoma and two had cutaneous melanoma.

Broader study findings: At doses 0.1 to 3.0 mg/kg, CD4+ and CD8+ clones expanded.

Assay: immunoSEQ multiplex PCR; the TCRdb copy retains only in-frame clones and omits some. The table lists tens of thousands of clones, about 88% of them singletons. The CDR3 runs to 13 residues. The germline gives CDR1 KGHSH, CDR2 LQKENI. The V end lost 8 bases, the J end lost 3 bases, and 13 bases lay between the germline ends. As for this clone: The target antigen is unknown.

The receptor was isolated from an adult with an advanced solid tumor such as melanoma, head and neck, liver or kidney cancer. The J gene is TRBJ2-5, the V gene TRBV18, with D tentatively TRBD1 (6 bases). This specimen consisted of CD4+ or CD8+ T cells sorted from blood, obtained in a trial of the OX40 agonist ivuxolimab. The CDR3 is CASAIQGKETQYF. CDR3 bases: TGTGCCAGCGCAATACAGGGAAAAGAGACCCAGTACTTC.